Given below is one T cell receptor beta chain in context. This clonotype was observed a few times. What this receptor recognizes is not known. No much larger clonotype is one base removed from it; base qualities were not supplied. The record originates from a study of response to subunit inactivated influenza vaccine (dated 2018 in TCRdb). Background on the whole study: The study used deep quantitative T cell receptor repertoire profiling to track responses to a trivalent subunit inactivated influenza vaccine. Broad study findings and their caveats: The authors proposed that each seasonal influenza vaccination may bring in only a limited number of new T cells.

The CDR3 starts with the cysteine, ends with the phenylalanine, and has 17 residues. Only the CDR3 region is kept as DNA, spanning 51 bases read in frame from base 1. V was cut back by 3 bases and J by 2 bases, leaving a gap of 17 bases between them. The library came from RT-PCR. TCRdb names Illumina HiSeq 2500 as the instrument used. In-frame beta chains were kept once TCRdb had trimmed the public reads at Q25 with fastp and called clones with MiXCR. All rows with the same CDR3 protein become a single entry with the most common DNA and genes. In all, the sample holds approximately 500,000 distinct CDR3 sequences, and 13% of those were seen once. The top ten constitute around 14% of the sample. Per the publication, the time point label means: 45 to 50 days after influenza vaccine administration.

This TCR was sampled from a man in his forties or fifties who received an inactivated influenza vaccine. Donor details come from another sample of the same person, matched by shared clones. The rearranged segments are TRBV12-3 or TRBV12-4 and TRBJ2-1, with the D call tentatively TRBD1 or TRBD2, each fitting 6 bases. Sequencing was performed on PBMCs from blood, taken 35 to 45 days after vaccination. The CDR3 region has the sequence CASSLGGISRAYNEQFF. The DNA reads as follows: TGTGCCAGCAGTTTGGGGGGCATCTCGAGGGCCTACAATGAGCAGTTCTTC.